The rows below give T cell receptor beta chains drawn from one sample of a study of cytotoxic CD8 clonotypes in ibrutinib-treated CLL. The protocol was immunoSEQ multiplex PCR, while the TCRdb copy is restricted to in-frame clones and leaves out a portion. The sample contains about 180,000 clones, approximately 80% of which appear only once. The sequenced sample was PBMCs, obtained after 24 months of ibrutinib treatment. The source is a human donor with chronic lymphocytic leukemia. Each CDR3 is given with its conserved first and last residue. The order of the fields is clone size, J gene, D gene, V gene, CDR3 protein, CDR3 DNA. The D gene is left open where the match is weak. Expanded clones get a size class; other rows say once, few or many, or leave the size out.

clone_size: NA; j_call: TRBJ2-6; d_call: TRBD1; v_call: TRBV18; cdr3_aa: CASSPIQGASGANVLTF; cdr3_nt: TGTGCCAGCTCACCTATACAGGGGGCGTCTGGGGCCAACGTCCTGACTTTC
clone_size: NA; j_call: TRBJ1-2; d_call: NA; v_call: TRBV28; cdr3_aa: CASSSGMDGYTF; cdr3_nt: TGTGCCAGCAGTTCAGGGATGGATGGCTACACCTTC
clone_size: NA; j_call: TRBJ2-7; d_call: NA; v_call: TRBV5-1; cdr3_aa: CASSRLGTSNGDEQYF; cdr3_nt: TGCGCCAGCAGCCGTCTGGGGACTTCAAATGGCGACGAGCAGTACTTC
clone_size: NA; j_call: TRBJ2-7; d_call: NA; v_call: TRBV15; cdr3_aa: CATSRDSAALLGSEQYF; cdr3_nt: TGTGCCACCAGCAGAGATAGCGCAGCCCTCCTAGGGAGCGAGCAGTACTTC
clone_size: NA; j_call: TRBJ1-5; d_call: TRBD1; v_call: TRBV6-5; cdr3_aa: CASSSGGTGNKPQHF; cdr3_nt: TGTGCCAGCAGTTCAGGTGGGACAGGGAATAAGCCCCAGCATTTT
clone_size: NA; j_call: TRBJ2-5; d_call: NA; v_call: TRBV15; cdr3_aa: CATSRDKETQYF; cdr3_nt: TGTGCCACCAGCAGAGATAAGGAGACCCAGTACTTC
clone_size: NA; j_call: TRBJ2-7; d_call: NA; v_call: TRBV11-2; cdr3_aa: CASSFPMDYEQYF; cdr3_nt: TGTGCCAGCAGCTTCCCGATGGACTACGAGCAGTACTTC
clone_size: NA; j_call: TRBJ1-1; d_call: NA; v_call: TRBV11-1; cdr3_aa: CASSPASGRQNTEAFF; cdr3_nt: TGTGCCAGCAGCCCAGCCTCCGGCAGACAGAACACTGAAGCTTTCTTT
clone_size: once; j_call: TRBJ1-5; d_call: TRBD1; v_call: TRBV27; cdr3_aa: CASSPGTGTGQPQHF; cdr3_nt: TGTGCCAGCAGCCCAGGGACAGGAACTGGTCAGCCCCAGCATTTT
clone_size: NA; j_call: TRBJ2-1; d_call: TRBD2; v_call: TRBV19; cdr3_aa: CASSIAAGTYNEQFF; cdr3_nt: TGTGCCAGTAGTATTGCAGCGGGGACGTACAATGAGCAGTTCTTC
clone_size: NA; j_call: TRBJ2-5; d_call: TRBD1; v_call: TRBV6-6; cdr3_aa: CASSYSGGRETQYF; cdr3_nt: TGTGCCAGCAGTTACTCAGGGGGCCGGGAGACCCAGTACTTC
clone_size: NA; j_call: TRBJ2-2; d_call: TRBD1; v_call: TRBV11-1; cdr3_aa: CASSQGDRSTGELFF; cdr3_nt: TGTGCCAGCAGCCAGGGGGACAGATCCACCGGGGAGCTGTTTTTT
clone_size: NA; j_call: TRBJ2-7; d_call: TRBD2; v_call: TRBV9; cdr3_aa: CASSVAGGITYEQYF; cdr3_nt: TGTGCCAGCAGCGTAGCGGGGGGAATTACCTACGAGCAGTACTTC
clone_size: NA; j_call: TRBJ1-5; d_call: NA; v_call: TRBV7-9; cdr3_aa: CASSPGAYQPQHF; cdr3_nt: TGTGCCAGCAGCCCCGGGGCGTATCAGCCCCAGCATTTT
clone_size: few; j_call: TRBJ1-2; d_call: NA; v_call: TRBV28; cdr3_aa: CASSSGFNYGYTF; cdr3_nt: TGTGCCAGCAGCTCGGGATTTAACTATGGCTACACCTTC
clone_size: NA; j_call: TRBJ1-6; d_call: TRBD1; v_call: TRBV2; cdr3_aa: CASQGTGFYNSPLHF; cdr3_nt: TGTGCCAGCCAGGGGACAGGATTCTATAATTCACCCCTCCACTTT
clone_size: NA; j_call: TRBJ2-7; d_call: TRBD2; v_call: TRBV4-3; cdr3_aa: CASSQDRAAGVGEQYF; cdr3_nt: TGCGCCAGCAGCCAAGATCGGGCAGCGGGAGTCGGGGAGCAGTACTTC
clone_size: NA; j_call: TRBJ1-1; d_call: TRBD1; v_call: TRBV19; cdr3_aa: CANTDRGLLEAFF; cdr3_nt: TGTGCCAATACCGACAGGGGGCTTCTTGAAGCTTTCTTT
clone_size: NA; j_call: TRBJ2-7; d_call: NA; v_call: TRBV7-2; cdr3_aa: CASSPEVWGPGEQYF; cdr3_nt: TGTGCCAGCAGCCCTGAAGTGTGGGGCCCCGGCGAGCAGTACTTC
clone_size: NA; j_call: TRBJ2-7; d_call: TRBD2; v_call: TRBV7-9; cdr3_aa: CASSFTRLAGDEQYF; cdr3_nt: TGTGCCAGCAGCTTTACGAGGCTAGCGGGAGACGAGCAGTACTTC
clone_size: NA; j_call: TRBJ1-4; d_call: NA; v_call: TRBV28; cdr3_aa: CASTHGGGINEKLFF; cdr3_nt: TGTGCCAGTACCCATGGGGGGGGAATTAATGAAAAACTGTTTTTT
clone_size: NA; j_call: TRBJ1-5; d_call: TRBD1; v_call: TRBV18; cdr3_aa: CASSKSAGGNQPQHF; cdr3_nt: TGTGCCAGCTCGAAATCGGCAGGGGGGAATCAGCCCCAGCATTTT
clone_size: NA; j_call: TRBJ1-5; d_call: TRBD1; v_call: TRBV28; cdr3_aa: CASSAAGQRVKDSNQPQHF; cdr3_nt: TGTGCCAGCAGTGCGGCGGGACAGAGAGTGAAGGATAGCAATCAGCCCCAGCATTTT